The 18 T cell receptor beta chains listed next were all sequenced from one sample in a study of blood T cell repertoires in COVID-19. Assay used: immunoSEQ multiplex PCR; TCRdb lists only in-frame clones, some missing. The table includes around 97,000 clones, less than 90% detected once. The sequencing input was peripheral blood. These receptors were taken from a human donor in a cohort sampled during active COVID-19.

J is TRBJ1-3 and V is TRBV28; perhaps TRBD1 as D (6 bases). There are 14 residues in the CDR3. V lost 6 bases and J lost 4, with 13 bases in between. Looked up from germline, CDR1 is MDHEN and CDR2 is SYDVKM. CDR3 nucleotide sequence: TGTGCCAGCAGACTACAGGGTGACGGAAACACCATATATTTT. This translates into CASRLQGDGNTIYF. Full variable domain (outside the CDR3, taken from reference TRBV28 and TRBJ1-3): DVKVTQSSRYLVKRTGEKVFLECVQDMDHENMFWYRQDPGLGLRLIYFSYDVKMKEKGDIPEGYSVSREKKERFSLILESASTNQTSMYLCASRLQGDGNTIYFGEGSWLTVV.

The CDR3 nucleotides read TGTGCCAGCAGCCGCATACCGGGAGGACAGAACACCGGGGAGCTGTTTTTT. It codes for CASSRIPGGQNTGELFF. The chain links TRBV14 to TRBJ2-2; 7 nucleotides line up with TRBD2. J lost 1 base, V lost 4 bases, and 9 bases had no gene match. The germline gives CDR1 SGHDN, CDR2 FVKESK. The CDR3 sequence is 17 residues long.

This sequence joins TRBV28 and TRBJ2-7; TRBD1 might be the D (6 bases). Trimming took 2 bases from V and 2 from J, leaving 10 bases between them. Germline V gives CDR1 MDHEN, CDR2 SYDVKM. This CDR3 region has 14 residues. The CDR3 sequence is CASSLQGLPYEQYF. The CDR3, as DNA: TGTGCCAGCAGTTTACAGGGGCTCCCCTACGAGCAGTACTTC.

A single count supports this clone. The CDR3 spells CASSLQGGILYNEQFF. The CDR3 nucleotides read TGCGCCAGCAGCCTACAGGGGGGGATTCTTTACAATGAGCAGTTCTTC. The V and J genes are TRBV5-1 and TRBJ2-1, with D possibly being TRBD1 (8 bases). Trimming stripped 4 bases from V and 4 bases from J, with 18 bases between. Looked up from germline, CDR1 is SGHRS and CDR2 is YFSETQ. CDR3 length equals 16 residues.

This chain links TRBV19 with TRBJ2-1, with TRBD2 matching 8 bases. The V and J ends lost 1 base and 2 bases, in that order; junction bases with no gene match: 10. Germline V gene lookup returns CDR1 LNHDA and CDR2 SQIVND (reference sequence). The CDR3 sequence is 18 residues long. The CDR3 nucleotides read TGTGCCAGTAGTATAGGAGGAAGTGAGCGGGAGCCCTACAATGAGCAGTTCTTC. This encodes CASSIGGSEREPYNEQFF. The whole variable domain, remainder taken from reference TRBV19 and TRBJ2-1, is DGGITQSPKYLFRKEGQNVTLSCEQNLNHDAMYWYRQDPGQGLRLIYYSQIVNDFQKGDIAEGYSVSREKKESFPLTVTSAQKNPTAFYLCASSIGGSEREPYNEQFFGPGTRLTVL.

The chain joins TRBV24-1 to TRBJ2-3; 10 bases fit TRBD2. The J segment lost 3 bases and the V segment lost 3 bases, leaving 5 bases of the junction unmatched. The CDR3 length is 16 residues. Germline CDR1 is KGHDR and CDR2 is SFDVKD. CDR3 DNA sequence: TGTGCCACCAGTGATCATAGCGGGAGGAGGACAGATACGCAGTATTTT. It is translated as CATSDHSGRRTDTQYF.

CDR3 DNA sequence: TGTGCCAGCAAAAGGGGACAACCGAACACTGAAGCTTTCTTT. It specifies CASKRGQPNTEAFF. V is TRBV6-5 and J is TRBJ1-1, with D perhaps TRBD1 (6 bases). The V end lost 7 bases, the J end lost 1 base, and 13 bases lay between the germline ends. The CDR3 runs 14 residues. Germline V gives CDR1 MNHEY, CDR2 SVGAGI.

This sequence joins TRBV28 and TRBJ1-1; D possibly corresponds to TRBD1 (6 bases). Trimming removed 7 bases from V and 4 bases from J, with 22 bases in between. Per the germline V gene, CDR1 is MDHEN and CDR2 is SYDVKM. CDR3 length: 16 amino acids. CDR3 loop: CASTGEKAGWATEAFF. CDR3 nucleotide sequence: TGTGCCAGCACAGGGGAAAAGGCCGGGTGGGCCACTGAAGCTTTCTTT.

The CDR3 nucleotides are TGTGCCAGCAGCTTAGACCCCCTAGATCCATCTGGAAACACCATATATTTT. Amino acid sequence: CASSLDPLDPSGNTIYF. This rearrangement joins TRBV7-6 to TRBJ1-3; D is ambiguous. Trimming took 1 base from V and 1 from J, leaving 14 bases between them. The length of the CDR3 is 17 residues. Germline CDR1 is SGHVS and CDR2 is FNYEAQ.

The rearrangement joins TRBV2 to TRBJ2-5, with 8 bases fitting TRBD2. This CDR3 comprises 18 residues. Germline lookup yields CDR1 SNHLY and CDR2 FYNNEI. Trimming at V came to 7 bases and at J to 2 bases, leaving 18 bases not matched to a gene. CDR3 region: CASIQLLAEDKPQETQYF. CDR3 nucleotides: TGTGCCAGCATACAATTACTAGCGGAGGATAAACCTCAAGAGACCCAGTACTTC.

V usage is TRBV18 and J usage is TRBJ2-7; D is unclear. The CDR3 spans 12 residues. The germline V gene has CDR1 KGHSH and CDR2 LQKENI. Trimming cost V 2 bases and J 5 bases, with 7 bases left between them. The CDR3 sequence is CASSPISHEQYF. CDR3 in DNA: TGTGCCAGCTCACCAATTTCTCACGAGCAGTACTTC.

This chain links TRBV28 with TRBJ2-7, with TRBD2 as a possible D gene (6 bases). This CDR3 contains 14 residues. CDR1 and CDR2 from the germline V gene are MDHEN and SYDVKM. V was pared by 3 bases and J by 2 bases, with 11 bases between. CDR3 region: CASSLRGNTYEQYF. CDR3 DNA sequence: TGTGCCAGCAGTTTGCGGGGAAACACCTACGAGCAGTACTTC.

The chain combines TRBV6-5 with TRBJ2-1, with 9 bases that match TRBD2. Germline CDR1 and CDR2: MNHEY and SVGAGI. The J segment lost 9 bases and the V segment lost 6 bases, leaving 12 bases of the junction unmatched. The CDR3 totals 15 residues. CDR3 coding DNA: TGTGCCAGCAGCCGAGGGACTAGCTATTTTGTTGAGCAGTTCTTC. Amino acid sequence: CASSRGTSYFVEQFF.

The chain recombines TRBV20-1 with TRBJ1-2, with 8 positions matching TRBD1. J gave up 8 bases and V 6 bases, and 5 bases lay outside the gene matches. The germline V gene encodes CDR1 DFQATT and CDR2 SNEGSKA (reference sequence). This CDR3 region has 11 residues. The chain's CDR3 is CSAADRVGYTF. The CDR3 nucleotides read TGCAGTGCCGCGGACAGGGTCGGCTACACCTTC.

The CDR3 region has the DNA TGTGCCAGCAGCTTTCTGTCAGACAGCTACGAGCAGTACTTC. Amino acid sequence: CASSFLSDSYEQYF. The chain has TRBV11-1 and TRBJ2-7, with D possibly TRBD1 on 5 matching bases. V lost 3 bases and J 3 bases, leaving 12 bases between the germline ends. Germline values: CDR1 SGHAT, CDR2 FQDESV (reference sequence). The CDR3 length is 14 residues.

This clone appeared a single time. J is TRBJ2-1 and V is TRBV19; TRBD2 aligns across 12 bases. The CDR3 is 16 amino acids. In germline, CDR1 is LNHDA, CDR2 SQIVND (reference sequence). Unmatched junction bases numbered 6, after V lost 5 bases and J lost 4 bases. The CDR3 region is CASSARLAGVYNEQFF. CDR3 nucleotide sequence: TGTGCCAGTAGTGCCCGACTAGCGGGAGTATACAATGAGCAGTTCTTC. Drawing the rest from reference TRBV19 and TRBJ2-1, the complete variable domain is DGGITQSPKYLFRKEGQNVTLSCEQNLNHDAMYWYRQDPGQGLRLIYYSQIVNDFQKGDIAEGYSVSREKKESFPLTVTSAQKNPTAFYLCASSARLAGVYNEQFFGPGTRLTVL.

The chain links TRBV6-2 or TRBV6-3 to TRBJ2-3, with 8 bases matching TRBD2. CDR3 length: 15 amino acids. CDR1 and CDR2 (germline): MNHEY, SVGEGT. The ends lost 5 bases at V and 5 bases at J; junction bases unmatched: 9. The CDR3 loop reads CASSRNRSGKDTQYF. Written as DNA, the CDR3 is TGTGCCAGCAGTCGCAACCGTAGCGGGAAAGATACGCAGTATTTT.

The chain links TRBV6-5 to TRBJ2-1; D ambiguous. The CDR3 runs 13 residues. V was trimmed by 2 bases and J by 6 bases, leaving 8 bases between them. Per the germline V gene, CDR1 is MNHEY and CDR2 is SVGAGI. CDR3 in DNA: TGTGCCAGCAGTTACCGGTCGGTCAATGAGCAGTTCTTC. This codes for CASSYRSVNEQFF.